The 3 T cell receptor beta chains below were found in one sample sequenced in a study of control samples from healthy donors and cancer patients. The protocol was immunoSEQ multiplex PCR, while the TCRdb copy is restricted to in-frame clones and leaves out a portion. The data contain some 90,000 clones, 91% of them seen just once; the ten biggest clones take up about 0.92%. The sample consisted of blood. The origin of the receptors is a woman aged 25 to 39 in good health.

The rearrangement joins TRBV9 to TRBJ1-1, with a possible D match to TRBD1 (5 bases). This CDR3 has 14 amino acids. V lost 0 bases to trimming and J lost 6 bases, with 12 bases between them. The germline CDR1 and CDR2 sequences are SGDLS and YYNGEE. The CDR3 region has the DNA TGTGCCAGCAGCGTAGCTCTGGGGGGTTCTGAAGCTTTCTTT. Its translation: CASSVALGGSEAFF.

The V call is TRBV28, the J call TRBJ2-3; 14 bases match TRBD2. The CDR3 is made up of 18 amino acids. The V gene's germline CDR1 is MDHEN and CDR2 SYDVKM. V was pared by 0 bases and J by 2 bases, with 4 bases of the junction left unmatched. The CDR3 here is CASSLWTSGGANTDTQYF. The DNA for the CDR3 is TGTGCCAGCAGTTTATGGACTAGCGGGGGGGCAAACACAGATACGCAGTATTTT.

This sequence joins TRBV7-9 and TRBJ1-1, with a tentative D call TRBD1 (6 bases). V shed 4 bases and J shed 1 base, with 19 bases lying between them. Germline values: CDR1 SEHNR, CDR2 FQNEAQ (reference sequence). The CDR3 totals 17 residues. The CDR3 DNA reads TGTGCCAGCAGCTCCCTCCACAGGGCGGGCACGAACACTGAAGCTTTCTTT. Translating gives CASSSLHRAGTNTEAFF. Combining the CDR3 with reference TRBV7-9 and TRBJ1-1 gives the whole variable domain DTGVSQNPRHKITKRGQNVTFRCDPISEHNRLYWYRQTLGQGPEFLTYFQNEAQLEKSRLLSDRFSAERPKGSFSTLEIQRTEQGDSAMYLCASSSLHRAGTNTEAFFGQGTRLTVV.